The 5 T cell receptor beta chains reported below all come from one sample, sequenced in a study of cytomegalovirus exposure and HLA in healthy donors. The primer mix had 60 Vbeta and 13 Jbeta primers. Profiling relied on immunoSEQ multiplex PCR, and the TCRdb table lists in-frame clones only, not all of them. Of 150,000 to 200,000 clones detected, approximately 78% appear once; the ten largest clones hold over 2%. The sequenced sample consisted of PBMCs. These receptors were collected from a human donor in good health.

This clone has a single count. The CDR3, as DNA: TGTGCCTGGAGTGGAGGACAAAATTCACCCCTCCACTTT. It codes for CAWSGGQNSPLHF. V usage is TRBV30 and J usage is TRBJ1-6, with D tentatively TRBD1 (5 bases). The CDR3 runs to 13 residues. Trimming removed 1 base at V and 7 bases at J, with 8 bases between. CDR1 is GTSNPN and CDR2 is SVGIG in the germline V gene (reference sequence). The whole variable domain, remainder taken from reference TRBV30 and TRBJ1-6, is SQTIHQWPATLVQPVGSPLSLECTVEGTSNPNLYWYRQAAGRGLQLLFYSVGIGQISSEVPQNLSASRPQDRQFILSSKKLLLSDSGFYLCAWSGGQNSPLHFGNGTRLTVT.

J is TRBJ1-3 and V is TRBV19; D is unresolved. This CDR3 contains 14 residues. From germline, CDR1 is LNHDA and CDR2 SQIVND (reference sequence). The V end lost 7 bases, the J end lost 2 bases, and 12 bases lay between the germline ends. The chain's CDR3 is CASTDWPPGNTIYF. As DNA, the CDR3 is TGTGCCAGTACCGACTGGCCCCCTGGAAACACCATATATTTT. The entire variable domain, with the rest obtained from reference TRBV19 and TRBJ1-3, is as follows: DGGITQSPKYLFRKEGQNVTLSCEQNLNHDAMYWYRQDPGQGLRLIYYSQIVNDFQKGDIAEGYSVSREKKESFPLTVTSAQKNPTAFYLCASTDWPPGNTIYFGEGSWLTVV.

The rearrangement links TRBV5-5 to TRBJ2-2; no clear D. The CDR3 covers 14 residues. The V gene's germline CDR1 is SGHKS and CDR2 YYEKEE (reference sequence). V was clipped by 0 bases and J by 1 base, with 4 bases between them. As DNA, the CDR3 is TGTGCCAGCAGCTTGGTAGTGAACACCGGGGAGCTGTTTTTT. Its protein is CASSLVVNTGELFF.

This sequence joins TRBV11-3 and TRBJ1-6; D gene unclear. Germline CDR1 SGHNT, CDR2 YENEEA. V shed 1 base and J shed 0 bases, with 10 bases lying between them. The CDR3 spans 17 residues. The CDR3 nucleotides read TGTGCCAGCAGCTTAGCGGGATGGGGCTCCTATAATTCACCCCTCCACTTT. This encodes CASSLAGWGSYNSPLHF.

This clone was detected once. V and J are TRBV29-1 and TRBJ1-1; a possible D gene is TRBD1 (5 bases). With 2 bases removed from V and 4 bases from J, the gap between germline ends came to 8 bases. The V gene's germline CDR1 is SQVTM and CDR2 ANQGSEA. The CDR3 spans 12 residues. CDR3 amino acids: CSVELQGTEAFF. The CDR3 DNA reads TGCAGCGTTGAACTGCAGGGCACTGAAGCTTTCTTT.